The present entry profiles one TCR beta chain with its context. Authors' methods: Cell counts per sample came from amplifying reference gene primers. This table comes from immunoSEQ multiplex PCR, and its TCRdb copy is limited to in-frame clones, with some not included. For V, J and clone size, that table is used; D and trimming come from the DNA. The sample holds approximately 190,000 clones; around 90% are singletons and the top ten take roughly 6%. These data originate in a study of blood T cell repertoires in COVID-19. The germline V gene has CDR1 MNHEY and CDR2 SVGAGI. The V and J ends lost 6 bases and 8 bases respectively, with 10 bases between them. This CDR3 spans 11 amino acids.

Sequencing used peripheral blood. The sequence was obtained from a man aged 40-49 years with active or convalescent COVID-19. V and J are TRBV6-5 and TRBJ2-5; D remains unclear. This CDR3 is CASSELDTQYF. CDR3 nucleotide sequence: TGTGCCAGCAGCGAGCTTGATACCCAGTACTTC.